These T cell receptor beta chains were read from a single sample in a study of molecular identifiers for immune sequencing clone quantification. TCRdb recomputed calls from the PCR reads with MiXCR, one row per CDR3 protein. The sample has 85,000 to 90,000 distinct CDR3 sequences, around a quarter seen once; the top ten hold 0.78%. Sample: naive CD8+ T cells from blood, with Jurkat cell RNA spiked in. The receptors were sampled from a human donor in good health. Some libraries in this study had Jurkat cell RNA spiked in. CDR3s include the opening cysteine and the closing phenylalanine or tryptophan. Fields, in order: J gene, V gene, CDR3 protein.

j_gene: TRBJ2-7
v_gene: TRBV7-2
CDR3aa: CASSPYISLHEQYF

j_gene: TRBJ2-1
v_gene: TRBV6-2/TRBV6-3
CDR3aa: CASSSPTSWNEQFF

j_gene: TRBJ1-5
v_gene: TRBV12-3/TRBV12-4
CDR3aa: CASSVGGLANQPQHF

j_gene: TRBJ2-1
v_gene: TRBV12-3/TRBV12-4
CDR3aa: CASSLRGAFYNEQFF

j_gene: TRBJ1-4
v_gene: TRBV5-4
CDR3aa: CASGLGLSGEKLFF

j_gene: TRBJ2-3
v_gene: TRBV7-9
CDR3aa: CASSSGPSAFTDTQYF

j_gene: TRBJ2-3
v_gene: TRBV5-8
CDR3aa: CASSSKYF

j_gene: TRBJ1-5
v_gene: TRBV6-1
CDR3aa: CASSEYRNSNQPQHF

j_gene: TRBJ2-1
v_gene: TRBV25-1
CDR3aa: CASSESLTSGFNNEQFF

j_gene: TRBJ2-1
v_gene: TRBV2
CDR3aa: CASTRARETPVNNEQFF

j_gene: TRBJ2-7
v_gene: TRBV27
CDR3aa: CASSFERGPFGEQYF

j_gene: TRBJ1-5
v_gene: TRBV7-9
CDR3aa: CASSQLPSQPQHF

j_gene: TRBJ1-2
v_gene: TRBV20-1
CDR3aa: CSASPRAAYGYTF

j_gene: TRBJ2-1
v_gene: TRBV19
CDR3aa: CASSIASGGSSYNEQFF

j_gene: TRBJ2-6
v_gene: TRBV12-3/TRBV12-4
CDR3aa: CASSLAAPGANVLTF

j_gene: TRBJ1-4
v_gene: TRBV29-1
CDR3aa: CSVHGTGVNEKLFF

j_gene: TRBJ2-1
v_gene: TRBV11-2
CDR3aa: CASSLGSKNEQFF

j_gene: TRBJ1-5
v_gene: TRBV27
CDR3aa: CASSLYPTENSNQPQHF

j_gene: TRBJ2-7
v_gene: TRBV19
CDR3aa: CASSSAGAGKYEQYF

j_gene: TRBJ2-5
v_gene: TRBV12-3/TRBV12-4
CDR3aa: CASSSLGALQETQYF

j_gene: TRBJ2-2
v_gene: TRBV11-3
CDR3aa: CASSFRAGNTGELFF

j_gene: TRBJ2-2
v_gene: TRBV27
CDR3aa: CASSLQRRNTGELFF

j_gene: TRBJ1-2
v_gene: TRBV11-1
CDR3aa: CASSSGQIPYGYTF

j_gene: TRBJ2-2
v_gene: TRBV28
CDR3aa: CASSSRLGGELFF

j_gene: TRBJ1-1
v_gene: TRBV9
CDR3aa: CASSVSVGVTEAFF

j_gene: TRBJ2-1
v_gene: TRBV11-3
CDR3aa: CASSLEPGLASEQFF

j_gene: TRBJ1-1
v_gene: TRBV20-1
CDR3aa: CSARGAGNTEAFF

j_gene: TRBJ2-3
v_gene: TRBV12-3/TRBV12-4
CDR3aa: CASSSGRGTDTQYF

j_gene: TRBJ2-3
v_gene: TRBV7-9
CDR3aa: CASSFTTSGGTDTQYF

j_gene: TRBJ2-5
v_gene: TRBV4-3
CDR3aa: CASSHAAGGFQEAQYF

j_gene: TRBJ1-3
v_gene: TRBV20-1
CDR3aa: CSARELDPSGNTIYF

j_gene: TRBJ2-1
v_gene: TRBV24-1
CDR3aa: CATSDWTAYNEQFF

j_gene: TRBJ1-3
v_gene: TRBV4-3
CDR3aa: CASSPADSSGNTIYF

j_gene: TRBJ2-7
v_gene: TRBV30
CDR3aa: CAWSVSSYEQYF